This entry describes one T cell receptor beta chain. Its antigen is still unknown. PCR used 60 Vbeta primers and 13 Jbeta primers. Sequencing used immunoSEQ multiplex PCR; TCRdb keeps in-frame clones, though not all of them. The sample lists about 170,000 clones; roughly 85% were seen once. The sample comes from a study of cytomegalovirus exposure and HLA in healthy donors. Study-level background: Previous work identified 95 million to 120 million unique TCR beta sequences from roughly 170 million T cells. Study observations and caveats: In a later analysis, V- and J-gene trimming of beta chains associated with a DCLRE1C missense variant, replicated independently.

Looked up from germline, CDR1 is MNHNS and CDR2 is SASEGT. Between the trimmed V and J ends, which lost 8 bases and 0 bases, there was a span of 14 bases. The CDR3 extends over 15 amino acids. The TCR originated in a middle-aged man in good health and CMV-seropositive. The specimen sequenced was PBMCs. The chain joins TRBV6-1 to TRBJ2-1, with D possibly TRBD2 on 6 matching bases. Here the CDR3 reads CASVDGSFSYNEQFF. CDR3 coding DNA: TGTGCCAGCGTAGACGGGAGCTTCTCCTACAATGAGCAGTTCTTC.